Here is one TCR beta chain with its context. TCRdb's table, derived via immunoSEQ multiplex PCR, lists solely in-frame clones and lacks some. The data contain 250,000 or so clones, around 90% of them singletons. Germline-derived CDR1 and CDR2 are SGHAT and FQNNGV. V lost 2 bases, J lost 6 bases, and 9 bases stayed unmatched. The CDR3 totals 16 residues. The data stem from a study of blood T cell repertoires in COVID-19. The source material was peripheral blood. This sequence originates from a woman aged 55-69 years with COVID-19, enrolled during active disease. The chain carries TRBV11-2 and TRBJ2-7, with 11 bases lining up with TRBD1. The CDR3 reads CASSLQVDRGLSEQYF. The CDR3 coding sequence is TGTGCCAGCAGCTTACAGGTGGACAGGGGGCTCTCCGAGCAGTACTTC. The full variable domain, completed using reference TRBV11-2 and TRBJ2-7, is EAGVAQSPRYKIIEKRQSVAFWCNPISGHATLYWYQQILGQGPKLLIQFQNNGVVDDSQLPKDRFSAERLKGVDSTLKIQPAKLEDSAVYLCASSLQVDRGLSEQYFGPGTRLTVT.